The entry that follows covers one T cell receptor (beta chain) sequence. The antigen remains undetermined. The source of the sample is a study of T cell responses to AZD1222 COVID-19 vaccine. The table came from immunoSEQ multiplex PCR; TCRdb's copy has only in-frame clones and leaves some out. The table has 100,000 to 130,000 clones, about nine tenths seen once. Analyses pooled second doses at about 4 or about 12 weeks. Study outcomes and limitations: At 160-218 and 743-854, vaccine-associated CD4 TCRs were dominant, and they spanned spike. The number of AZD1222 recipients seropositive at baseline was only five to seven. Donors, mostly white British, included more females; clonal diversity was possibly underestimated.

The germline V gene has CDR1 LGHNA and CDR2 YSLEER. The V end was cut by 0 bases, the J end by 8 bases, with 16 bases between. The CDR3 contains 16 residues. The sequences come from peripheral blood, collected 28 days after the second AZD1222 dose. This sequence originates from an adult who received the AZD1222 COVID-19 vaccine. The chain links TRBV4-3 to TRBJ1-4; D unclear. The CDR3 here is CASSQDALGKGEKLFF. For the CDR3, the DNA is TGCGCCAGCAGCCAAGATGCGCTAGGGAAAGGCGAAAAACTGTTTTTT.